The next 10 T cell receptor beta chains were all read from a single sample in a study of blood T cell repertoires in COVID-19. The assay was immunoSEQ multiplex PCR, and TCRdb's table has in-frame clones only and misses some. The sample has more than 150,000 clones; roughly 87% are singletons. Material for sequencing was peripheral blood. The receptors derive from a woman in her 40s with acute or convalescent COVID-19.

This sequence joins TRBV29-1 and TRBJ1-3; no clear D. CDR1 SQVTM and CDR2 ANQGSEA come from the germline V gene. Trimming took off 6 bases at V and 4 bases at J, with 10 bases between the two ends. The CDR3 is 12 amino acids. CDR3 in DNA: TGCAGCGTATCCGTCAGAGGAAACACCATATATTTT. Amino acid sequence: CSVSVRGNTIYF.

This chain joins TRBV6-5 and TRBJ2-5; a possible D gene is TRBD1 (6 bases). Trimming removed 9 bases at V and 5 bases at J, with 16 bases between. The CDR3 is 13 residues long. The germline V gene encodes CDR1 MNHEY and CDR2 SVGAGI. The CDR3 nucleotides read TGTGCCAGTAACAGGGTTAGACTGGAGACCCAGTACTTC. This encodes CASNRVRLETQYF.

This clone appeared once. The chain employs TRBV7-9 and TRBJ1-4; no clear D gene. The CDR3 is 16 amino acids. Trimming removed 5 bases from V and 2 bases from J, with 15 bases in between. Germline V lookup: CDR1 SEHNR, CDR2 FQNEAQ (reference sequence). Written as DNA, the CDR3 is TGTGCCAGCAGCCCCAAAGTGGCCGGGACTAATGAAAAACTGTTTTTT. This encodes CASSPKVAGTNEKLFF.

The V gene is TRBV6-2 or TRBV6-3, the J gene TRBJ1-6; TRBD1 is a possible D gene (5 bases). Germline V lookup: CDR1 MNHEY, CDR2 SVGEGT. Trimming stripped 2 bases from V and 9 bases from J, with 14 bases between. This CDR3 has 15 residues. In DNA, the CDR3 is TGTGCCAGCAGTTACGAGACAAGGGGAAGTTCACCCCTCCACTTT. Translation: CASSYETRGSSPLHF.

The rearrangement links TRBV19 to TRBJ2-3; 8 bases agree with TRBD2. Germline values: CDR1 LNHDA, CDR2 SQIVND (reference sequence). The length of the CDR3 is 15 residues. V lost 3 bases to trimming and J lost 5 bases; unmatched junction nucleotides: 7. Here the CDR3 reads CASSIRAGVGDTQYF. CDR3 nucleotide sequence: TGTGCCAGTAGTATCCGAGCGGGAGTAGGAGATACGCAGTATTTT. The whole variable domain, filled in from reference TRBV19 and TRBJ2-3, reads DGGITQSPKYLFRKEGQNVTLSCEQNLNHDAMYWYRQDPGQGLRLIYYSQIVNDFQKGDIAEGYSVSREKKESFPLTVTSAQKNPTAFYLCASSIRAGVGDTQYFGPGTRLTVL.

This chain connects TRBV7-2 to TRBJ2-5; TRBD2 is a possible D gene (5 bases). The germline V gene encodes CDR1 SGHTA and CDR2 FQGNSA. This CDR3 contains 14 residues. Trimming cost V 4 bases and J 5 bases, with 14 bases left between them. CDR3 sequence: CASSSPGRPETQYF. The CDR3 bases are TGTGCCAGCAGCTCCCCGGGGAGACCCGAGACCCAGTACTTC.

This clone was found a few times. The chain combines TRBV19 with TRBJ1-5; a weak D match, TRBD1 (5 bases). This CDR3 comprises 15 residues. Trimming cost V 5 bases and J 0 bases, with 11 bases left between them. The germline gives CDR1 LNHDA, CDR2 SQIVND (reference sequence). CDR3 protein: CASSSKGDSNQPQHF. The CDR3 nucleotides are TGTGCCAGTAGTTCGAAAGGGGATAGCAATCAGCCCCAGCATTTT.

Comments on this clone: Within the sample, other DNA sequences also encode this same CDR3. The chain couples TRBV7-2 to TRBJ1-1, with TRBD1 matching over 10 bases. Germline values: CDR1 SGHTA, CDR2 FQGNSA. The CDR3 has 14 residues. Trimming cost V 5 bases and J 5 bases; bases outside gene matches: 5. The CDR3 DNA is TGTGCCAGCAGCAAGGGACAGGGGAGGACTGAAGCTTTCTTT. It specifies CASSKGQGRTEAFF. The full variable domain, its missing parts supplied by reference TRBV7-2 and TRBJ1-1, is GAGVSQSPSNKVTEKGKDVELRCDPISGHTALYWYRQSLGQGLEFLIYFQGNSAPDKSGLPSDRFSAERTGGSVSTLTIQRTQQEDSAVYLCASSKGQGRTEAFFGQGTRLTVV.

The genes are TRBV27 and TRBJ2-7; 8 nucleotides match TRBD1. The CDR3 loop spans 14 amino acids. Germline-derived CDR1 and CDR2 are MNHEY and SMNVEV (reference sequence). After removal of 5 bases from V and 7 bases from J, the junction contained 10 bases not matched to a gene. The CDR3 here is CASSPGQAVGEQYF. The CDR3 DNA follows: TGTGCCAGCAGTCCGGGACAGGCTGTTGGAGAGCAGTACTTC.

This sequence joins TRBV3-1 (or the pseudogene TRBV3-2) and TRBJ1-6; 9 bases are a match to TRBD1. The CDR3 is made up of 15 amino acids. The germline gives CDR1 LGHDT, CDR2 YNNKEL (reference sequence). The trim removed 1 base at V and 7 bases at J, leaving 2 bases unmatched. The CDR3 nucleotides read TGTGCCAGCAGCCAAGGGACAGGGGCAAATTCACCCCTCCACTTT. Amino acid sequence: CASSQGTGANSPLHF.